The rows below give T cell receptor beta chains drawn from one sample of a study of T cells in localized non-small cell lung cancer. Here immunoSEQ multiplex PCR was the method, and the copy in TCRdb shows in-frame clones only, minus some. Of fewer than 40,000 clones listed, roughly 91% were seen once; the top ten hold around 3%. The sample here was peripheral blood, taken before any cancer treatment. These receptors originate from a female donor aged 60 or older with stage I lung adenocarcinoma. Each CDR3 is given with its conserved first and last residue. The D gene is left open where the match is weak. Some rows mark clone size as missing; the rest say once, few, many or name a class of expanded clone.

NA	NA	TRBV10-3	TRBJ1-4	TGTGCCATCAGTGGAGAAAATGAAAAACTGTTTTTT	CAISGENEKLFF
NA	NA	TRBV7-9	TRBJ2-2	TGTGCCATCGTTCCCGGGGAGCTGTTTTTT	CAIVPGELFF
NA	NA	TRBV6-5	TRBJ2-7	TGTGCCAGCAGTTCGAGACAGGAGCAGTACTTC	CASSSRQEQYF
NA	NA	TRBV6-6	TRBJ1-2	TGTGCCAGCAGTTACTCTGGGGGGGAAGGCTACACCTTC	CASSYSGGEGYTF
once	NA	TRBV5-1	TRBJ1-1	TGCGCCAGCAGCACGACAGCGAACACTGAAGCTTTCTTT	CASSTTANTEAFF
NA	NA	TRBV11-2	TRBJ1-5	TGTGCCAGCCCCCCTGGGAGGGGCCTATATAGCAATCAGCCCCAGCATTTT	CASPPGRGLYSNQPQHF
NA	NA	TRBV7-2	TRBJ1-1	TGTGCCAGCAGAAGGGAGGCGGACACTGAAGCTTTCTTT	CASRREADTEAFF
NA	NA	TRBV7-9	TRBJ2-5	TGTGCCACCGCGGGGTACCAAGAGACCCAGTACTTC	CATAGYQETQYF
once	TRBD1	TRBV28	TRBJ1-1	TGTGCCAGCAGCTCGACAGGGACGAACACTGAAGCTTTCTTT	CASSSTGTNTEAFF
NA	NA	TRBV30	TRBJ2-1	TGTGCCTGGAGTCGAATGGGGAGAGAGCAGTTCTTC	CAWSRMGREQFF
NA	TRBD2	TRBV7-2	TRBJ2-4	TGTGCCAGCAGCAACAGCGGGAGGTCCCCAACCAAAAACATTCAGTACTTC	CASSNSGRSPTKNIQYF
once	NA	TRBV2	TRBJ2-1	TGTGCCAGCAGCCTGCTAGCGCAGTTCTTC	CASSLLAQFF
NA	NA	TRBV29-1	TRBJ2-4	TGCAGCGCTGACGGTAGGGGAAACATTCAGTACTTC	CSADGRGNIQYF
NA	NA	TRBV7-9	TRBJ2-7	TGTGCCAGCAGCCTTGCGATCCGCGGCGAGCAGTACTTC	CASSLAIRGEQYF
few	NA	TRBV6-1	TRBJ2-7	TGTGCCACCACGGGGAAGTACTTC	CATTGKYF
NA	NA	TRBV27	TRBJ1-1	TGTGCCAGCAGTTCTAATTGGGGGACGCCAAACACTGAAGCTTTCTTT	CASSSNWGTPNTEAFF
few	NA	TRBV7-9	TRBJ2-3	TGTGCCAGCAGCGATACCGGGACACTTAATACGCAGTATTTT	CASSDTGTLNTQYF
NA	TRBD2	TRBV7-9	TRBJ2-5	TGTGCCAGCAGCTCCAGGACTAGCGGGGAGGGGCAAGAGACCCAGTACTTC	CASSSRTSGEGQETQYF
NA	TRBD2	TRBV10-3	TRBJ2-1	TGTGCCATCAGTTTACGGACTAGCGGGACCTACAATGAGCAGTTCTTC	CAISLRTSGTYNEQFF
NA	NA	TRBV7-8	TRBJ2-7	TGTGCCAGCAGCTTAGCTATCCCAGGGGAAGGCGAGCAGTACTTC	CASSLAIPGEGEQYF
NA	NA	TRBV5-4	TRBJ2-1	TGTGCCAGCAGCCACCCGGGGAGTTACAATGAGCAGTTCTTC	CASSHPGSYNEQFF
NA	TRBD1	TRBV10-2	TRBJ1-4	TGCGCCACCGCGACAGGGTTTGGGGGAAATGAAAAACTGTTTTTT	CATATGFGGNEKLFF
NA	NA	TRBV18	TRBJ1-1	TGTGCCAGCTCACGATACGGCGGACAGACGAACACTGAAGCTTTCTTT	CASSRYGGQTNTEAFF
few	NA	TRBV28	TRBJ2-3	TGTGCCAGCAGTTTTTTGTCGGGAACAGATACGCAGTATTTT	CASSFLSGTDTQYF
NA	NA	TRBV6-9	TRBJ1-5	TGTGCCAGCAGTTACGATCCCAATCAGCCCCAGCATTTT	CASSYDPNQPQHF
NA	TRBD2	TRBV4-1	TRBJ2-5	TGCGCCAGCAGCCAAAGGGCGTCTAGCGGAGATTACCAAGAGACCCAGTACTTC	CASSQRASSGDYQETQYF
NA	NA	TRBV7-7	TRBJ2-5	TGTGCCAGCAGTCATCAGGTTGGGGAGACCCAGTACTTC	CASSHQVGETQYF
NA	NA	TRBV7-2	TRBJ2-7	TGTGCCAGCAGCTTAGGGGGCGGTCCATCCAGGGAGCAGTACTTC	CASSLGGGPSREQYF
NA	NA	TRBV7-2	TRBJ2-1	TGTGCCAGCAGCTTTTCGGGACCTTACAATGAGCAGTTCTTC	CASSFSGPYNEQFF
NA	TRBD2	TRBV16	TRBJ2-1	TGTGCCAGCAGCCAGGTTTCCGGGAGGGGGTACAATGAGCAGTTCTTC	CASSQVSGRGYNEQFF
NA	NA	TRBV5-1	TRBJ1-1	TGCGCCAGCAGCTTGGCCGGAGGAGACCACACTGAAGCTTTCTTT	CASSLAGGDHTEAFF
NA	NA	TRBV14	TRBJ1-4	TGTGCCAGCAGCTTACTCGCGGGGGAAAAACTGTTTTTT	CASSLLAGEKLFF
NA	NA	TRBV9	TRBJ1-5	TGTGCCAGCAGTCGGCTTAGCAATCAGCCCCAGCATTTT	CASSRLSNQPQHF
medium-sized	NA	TRBV7-9	TRBJ1-1	TGTGCCAGCAGCTTAGTACAGGAGAACACTGAAGCTTTCTTT	CASSLVQENTEAFF
NA	NA	TRBV4-1	TRBJ1-2	TGCGCCAGCAGCCAAGGGGGGCAAACCTTCTATGGCTACACCTTC	CASSQGGQTFYGYTF
few	TRBD1	TRBV19	TRBJ1-2	TGTGCCAGTAGCCACCAGGGACAGGGAGATTATGGCTACACCTTC	CASSHQGQGDYGYTF
NA	NA	TRBV18	TRBJ2-2	TGTGCCAGCTCACCACCCCACGCCGGGGAGCTGTTTTTT	CASSPPHAGELFF
NA	NA	TRBV27	TRBJ2-3	TGTGCCAGCAGTTTATTTGCGGGGAGGCCCACAGATACGCAGTATTTT	CASSLFAGRPTDTQYF
NA	TRBD1	TRBV18	TRBJ1-2	TGTGCCAGCTCTCGGGACAGGGTGTTTTATGGCTACACCTTC	CASSRDRVFYGYTF
NA	TRBD2	TRBV28	TRBJ2-5	TGTGCCAGCAGTTTGGGACTAGCGGGGCTACAAGAGACCCAGTACTTC	CASSLGLAGLQETQYF
NA	NA	TRBV27	TRBJ2-1	TGTGCCAGCAGTTTACTGGATGAGCAGTTCTTC	CASSLLDEQFF
NA	NA	TRBV29-1	TRBJ1-3	TGCAGCGTAATCGGGGACACCATATATTTT	CSVIGDTIYF
NA	NA	TRBV7-9	TRBJ1-1	TGTGCCAGCAGCAGGCTTGGGACTGAAGCTTTCTTT	CASSRLGTEAFF
NA	TRBD2	TRBV4-2	TRBJ2-7	TGTGCCAGCAGCCAAGGGGTGGGAGGGTCCTACGAGCAGTACTTC	CASSQGVGGSYEQYF
NA	NA	TRBV9	TRBJ2-3	TGTGCCAGCAGCGTATATCTGGGTTTCACAGATACGCAGTATTTT	CASSVYLGFTDTQYF
NA	NA	TRBV15	TRBJ1-2	TGTGCCACCAGCAGAGACCAGGAGGATGGCTACACCTTC	CATSRDQEDGYTF
NA	TRBD2	TRBV11-2	TRBJ2-3	TGTGCCAGCAGCTTAGTCGGCGGGAGTAGCACAGATACGCAGTATTTT	CASSLVGGSSTDTQYF
NA	NA	TRBV30	TRBJ1-2	TGTGCCTGGAGTGTAAACGGGGGTTGGTACACCTTC	CAWSVNGGWYTF